The 5 T cell receptor beta chains below all came from one sample that was sequenced in a study of Graves' ophthalmopathy and Graves' hyperthyroidism. The sequenced template was RNA, covering the TCR beta CDR3 region. The first round was an RT-PCR with HTBI primers, and the second round was a multiplex PCR. MiXCR was run by TCRdb on the multiplex PCR reads, yielding one entry per CDR3 protein. The sample has 200,000 to 250,000 distinct CDR3 sequences; approximately 29% are singletons. What was sequenced was peripheral blood. These receptor sequences come from a man in his fifties with Graves' ophthalmopathy.

The rearrangement joins TRBV6-1 to TRBJ1-2; 7 bases are a match to TRBD1. The CDR3 totals 13 residues. With V trimmed by 7 bases and J by 4 bases, 6 bases remained unmatched. Germline V gene data show CDR1 as MNHNS and CDR2 as SASEGT. CDR3 coding DNA: TGTGCCAGCATCGAAGGACAGGCCTATGGCTACACCTTC. Translated, it gives CASIEGQAYGYTF.

This clonotype was seen at least ten times. The rearrangement links TRBV4-1 to TRBJ2-5, with TRBD2 as a possible D gene (6 bases). Germline V gene lookup returns CDR1 MGHRA and CDR2 YSYEKL. Trimming took off 0 bases at V and 3 bases at J, with 14 bases between the two ends. This CDR3 region has 16 residues. The CDR3 DNA reads TGCGCCAGCAGCCAAGAAGGTGGAGGGATCGAAGAGACCCAGTACTTC. Translation gives CASSQEGGGIEETQYF.

In its sample, this clonotype was seen many times. J is TRBJ2-2 and V is TRBV7-9; TRBD1 might be the D (5 bases). The CDR3 extends over 16 amino acids. Per the germline V gene, CDR1 is SEHNR and CDR2 is FQNEAQ (reference sequence). V gave up 7 bases and J gave up 4 bases, with 19 bases separating them. The CDR3, as DNA: TGTGCCAGCATCCTCCCACAGGCCCTTGCCACCGGGGAGCTGTTTTTT. It encodes CASILPQALATGELFF.

This rearrangement joins TRBV29-1 to TRBJ2-7; D is perhaps TRBD2 (6 bases). This CDR3 is 11 amino acids long. Germline loops: CDR1 SQVTM, CDR2 ANQGSEA. Trimming cost V 8 bases and J 6 bases, with 14 bases left between them. CDR3 DNA: TGCAGCTCTGTCGCGGAGGGCGAGCAGTACTTC. Protein: CSSVAEGEQYF.

This chain uses TRBV6-2 or TRBV6-3 with TRBJ2-2, with TRBD2 identical over 7 bases. V was clipped by 8 bases and J by 5 bases; unmatched bases: 17. Germline lookup yields CDR1 MNHEY and CDR2 SVGEGT. The CDR3 contains 17 residues. DNA for the CDR3: TGTGCCAGCTACTATCCGCCCCTCCGGGAGGATACCGGGGAGCTGTTTTTT. This translates into CASYYPPLREDTGELFF.